Each of the 4 T cell receptor beta chains below was sequenced from the same sample in a study of control samples from healthy donors and cancer patients (TCRdb year 2020). The method was the immunoSEQ multiplex PCR assay. In its TCRdb copy, this immuneACCESS table keeps in-frame sequences only and misses some clones. Where compared with another copy, unresolved V genes explain less than half of these, and the others have no known cause. The sample table shows 150,000 to 200,000 clones, and approximately 92% are seen once. The ten top clones hold roughly 2.1% of the sample. Input material: blood. The receptor source for this set is a woman in her 40s in good health.

The rearrangement links TRBV11-3 to TRBJ2-1; 13 bases match TRBD2. The length of the CDR3 is 16 residues. Germline V CDR1 and CDR2: SGHNT, YENEEA. V shed 4 bases and J 9 bases; nucleotides not matched to a gene: 9. CDR3 coding DNA: TGTGCCAGCAGCTCGGAACTAGCGGGGGGGCCGAGTGAGCAGTTCTTC. Translation gives CASSSELAGGPSEQFF.

The chain is built from TRBV3-1 (or the pseudogene TRBV3-2) and TRBJ2-2; no firm D call. The V end lost 5 bases, the J end lost 2 bases, and 6 bases lay between the germline ends. Germline loops: CDR1 LGHDT, CDR2 YNNKEL (reference sequence). CDR3 length equals 13 residues. The CDR3 nucleotides read TGTGCCAGCAGCGTGTCCAACACCGGGGAGCTGTTTTTT. Its protein is CASSVSNTGELFF.

The J gene is TRBJ2-5, the V gene TRBV12-3 or TRBV12-4; D possibly uses TRBD1 or TRBD2 (5 bases each). V lost 3 bases and J lost 4, with 9 bases in between. This CDR3 contains 13 residues. The CDR3 bases are TGTGCCAGCAGTTTGGGGGTGGGAGAGACCCAGTACTTC. Protein product: CASSLGVGETQYF.

The CDR3 sequence is CASSDSMGGGISGYTF. The CDR3 nucleotides read TGTGCCAGCAGTGACTCAATGGGAGGGGGAATTAGTGGCTACACCTTC. This chain connects TRBV25-1 to TRBJ1-2, with D perhaps TRBD1 (6 bases). The germline gives CDR1 MGHDK, CDR2 SYGVNS. CDR3 length: 16 residues. V was trimmed by 3 bases and J by 7 bases, leaving 21 bases between them.